The 21 T cell receptor beta chains given below trace back to one sample, sequenced in a study of T cells in Graves' hyperthyroidism and ophthalmopathy (dated by TCRdb to about 2019). Receptors were amplified or captured by multiplex PCR. The data were produced on an Illumina HiSeq 2000. Amplification of TCR beta CDR3 regions was carried out from RNA transcripts. For the first round of RT-PCR on the TCR CDR3, the HTBI primer set was used together with the Qiagen OneStep RT-PCR kit. Through fastp at Q25 and MiXCR, TCRdb rebuilt clones from the public reads, retaining in-frame beta chains. Rows merge per CDR3 protein into single entries with the most common DNA and genes. Present in this sample are 500,000 to 650,000 distinct CDR3 sequences, 20% of which were seen just once. The ten largest clones add up to 40% to 50% of the sample. The sequenced sample consisted of blood. The receptor set was obtained from a man aged 40-49 years with Graves' ophthalmopathy.

This clonotype was observed a handful of times. The chain carries TRBV5-1 and TRBJ2-4; D is undetermined. Germline V gives CDR1 SGHRS, CDR2 YFSETQ. This CDR3 has 18 residues. Trimming removed 0 bases from V and 0 bases from J, with 16 bases in between. The CDR3 here is CASSLGRNLVLAKNIQYF. CDR3 DNA: TGCGCCAGCAGCTTGGGCAGAAACTTAGTATTAGCCAAAAACATTCAGTACTTC.

V usage is TRBV28 and J usage is TRBJ1-4; no clear D gene. The CDR3 runs 15 residues. Looked up from germline, CDR1 is MDHEN and CDR2 is SYDVKM. Trimming pared 4 bases from V and 10 bases from J, leaving 19 bases between. CDR3 in amino acids: CASSSGTRMDGKLFF. The CDR3 region has the DNA TGTGCCAGCAGTTCCGGCACTAGGATGGATGGAAAACTGTTTTTT.

This clonotype was counted at least ten times. In DNA form, the CDR3 reads TGTGCCAGCAGCGGGACGGGACAGGTACAAGAGACCCAGTACTTC. It codes for CASSGTGQVQETQYF. The chain is built from TRBV5-8 and TRBJ2-5; 8 bases line up with TRBD1. The CDR3 contains 15 residues. CDR1 is SGHTS and CDR2 is YDEGEE in the germline V gene. V was pared by 4 bases and J by 2 bases, with 7 bases of the junction left unmatched. Full variable domain (outside the CDR3, taken from reference TRBV5-8 and TRBJ2-5): EAGVTQSPTHLIKTRGQQATLRCSPISGHTSVYWYQQALGLGLQFLLWYDEGEERNRGNFPPRFSGRQFPNYSSELNVNALELEDSALYLCASSGTGQVQETQYFGPGTRLLVL.

V gene TRBV10-2 combines with J gene TRBJ2-1; TRBD2 matches 10 bases. Germline V gene data show CDR1 as WSHSY and CDR2 as SAAADI. The J segment lost 8 bases and the V segment lost 7 bases, leaving 8 bases of the junction unmatched. CDR3 length: 14 residues. CDR3: CASISGGAFYEQFF. The DNA for the CDR3 is TGCGCCAGCATCAGCGGGGGGGCCTTTTATGAGCAGTTCTTC.

The rearrangement joins TRBV27 to TRBJ2-1, with 10 bases identical to TRBD2. Germline values: CDR1 MNHEY, CDR2 SMNVEV (reference sequence). Unmatched junction bases numbered 1, after V lost 5 bases and J lost 6 bases. The CDR3 runs to 13 residues. The CDR3 DNA reads TGTGCCAGCAGTAGCGGGAGGGTCAATGAGCAGTTCTTC. Protein product: CASSSGRVNEQFF.

This clonotype was seen only a few times. The chain has TRBV6-6 and TRBJ1-3; no clear D. The V gene's germline CDR1 is MNHNY and CDR2 SVGAGI (reference sequence). The CDR3 runs to 15 residues. V was trimmed by 2 bases and J by 0 bases, leaving 8 bases between them. Here the CDR3 DNA reads TGTGCCAGCAGTTACACCGTGAGCTCTGGAAACACCATATATTTT. As protein: CASSYTVSSGNTIYF.

In its sample, this clonotype was seen many times. This chain connects TRBV11-1 to TRBJ2-3; TRBD2 agrees at 7 bases. CDR3 size: 14 residues. Germline V gene lookup returns CDR1 SGHAT and CDR2 FQDESV (reference sequence). Unmatched junction bases numbered 8, after V lost 3 bases and J lost 8 bases. The CDR3: CASSLGLLRGTQYF. In DNA form, the CDR3 reads TGTGCCAGCAGCTTGGGACTATTGAGGGGTACGCAGTATTTT.

At least ten counts were recorded for this clonotype. The chain links TRBV12-3 or TRBV12-4 to TRBJ2-7; tentatively, D is TRBD1 (6 bases). CDR3 size: 13 residues. Trimming shortened V by 6 bases and J by 3 bases, and 12 bases separated the two germline ends. The CDR3 sequence is CASRTTGDYEQYF. As DNA, the CDR3 is TGTGCCAGCAGGACGACAGGAGACTACGAGCAGTACTTC.

The table lists this clonotype with many counts. The chain combines TRBV12-3 or TRBV12-4 with TRBJ1-1; unclear D gene. The V and J ends lost 0 bases and 2 bases respectively, with 7 bases between them. This CDR3 has 14 amino acids. CDR3: CASSLAGRNTEAFF. In DNA form, the CDR3 reads TGTGCCAGCAGTTTAGCGGGCCGAAACACTGAAGCTTTCTTT.

The rearrangement uses TRBV20-1 and TRBJ1-2; D remains unclear. The CDR3 sequence is 14 residues long. With 6 bases removed from V and 2 bases from J, the gap between germline ends came to 16 bases. Germline values: CDR1 DFQATT, CDR2 SNEGSKA (reference sequence). CDR3: CSAPPLTYNYGYTF. As DNA, the CDR3 is TGCAGTGCCCCTCCTCTGACATACAACTATGGCTACACCTTC.

V and J are TRBV4-1 and TRBJ2-7, with D possibly TRBD1 on 6 matching bases. CDR3 length equals 15 residues. Trimming left V 4 bases short and J 1 base short, with 14 bases between. Germline CDR1 and CDR2: MGHRA and YSYEKL. CDR3 protein: CASSRSPGQSYEQYF. The CDR3 nucleotides are TGCGCCAGCAGCCGATCACCGGGACAATCCTACGAGCAGTACTTC.

V and J are TRBV6-2 or TRBV6-3 and TRBJ2-1; D unresolved. This CDR3 has 17 amino acids. The germline V and J ends were trimmed by 0 bases and 0 bases, with 12 bases remaining between them. CDR1 is MNHEY and CDR2 is SVGEGT in the germline V gene. CDR3 loop: CASSYSSQTSSYNEQFF. The CDR3 nucleotides read TGTGCCAGCAGTTACTCGAGTCAGACCAGCTCCTACAATGAGCAGTTCTTC.

A few counts support this clonotype. This chain links TRBV7-8 with TRBJ1-1; 8 bases line up with TRBD1. This CDR3 comprises 17 residues. CDR1 and CDR2 (germline): SGHVS, FQNEAQ. The junction had 21 bases not matched to a gene; V was cut back by 8 bases and J by 7 bases. The CDR3 region has the DNA TGTGCCAGCCGGCCGACCTCGGTTGGACAGGGAGGTTTTGAAGCTTTCTTT. Residues: CASRPTSVGQGGFEAFF.

This clonotype was counted ten times or more. The CDR3 DNA follows: TGTGCCAGCAGCTTAGTACTAGCGAGGAGCGGGGAGCTGTTTTTT. It codes for CASSLVLARSGELFF. V gene TRBV7-2 combines with J gene TRBJ2-2; 7 bases map to TRBD2. Germline loops: CDR1 SGHTA, CDR2 FQGNSA. This CDR3 region has 15 residues. With 1 base clipped from V and 7 bases from J, the junction kept 6 bases outside the gene matches.

V usage is TRBV7-9 and J usage is TRBJ2-3; D might be TRBD2 (6 bases). V lost 6 bases, J lost 3 bases, and 10 bases lay in between. The CDR3 runs 13 residues. Per the germline V gene, CDR1 is SEHNR and CDR2 is FQNEAQ (reference sequence). The CDR3 loop is CASRQLATDTQYF. In DNA form, the CDR3 reads TGTGCCAGCAGACAACTAGCAACAGATACGCAGTATTTT.

This clonotype was counted ten times or more. The CDR3 DNA reads TGTGCCAGCAGTTTACAAGCAGAGGGAGCTTTCTTT. Translated, it gives CASSLQAEGAFF. The V gene is TRBV28, the J gene TRBJ1-1; D remains unclear. Between the trimmed V and J ends, which lost 2 bases and 10 bases, there was a span of 11 bases. The CDR3 consists of 12 residues. CDR1 and CDR2 (germline): MDHEN, SYDVKM.

There are many counts of this clonotype. The V call is TRBV12-3 or TRBV12-4, the J call TRBJ2-1; 8 bases are a match to TRBD2. Trimming removed 6 bases from V and 2 bases from J; junction bases left unmatched: 6. The CDR3 contains 15 residues. The CDR3 region has the DNA TGTGCCAGCAGCGGGGGGGGGGCCGCCTACAATGAGCAGTTCTTC. Encoded protein: CASSGGGAAYNEQFF.

J is TRBJ2-1 and V is TRBV7-9, with D uncertain. V lost 10 bases and J 8 bases, leaving 12 bases between the germline ends. The CDR3 has 11 residues. CDR1 and CDR2 (germline): SEHNR, FQNEAQ (reference sequence). CDR3 in DNA: TGTGCCACCTCTAGTTTGGATGAGCAGTTCTTC. Its translation is CATSSLDEQFF. Full variable domain (remainder filled in from reference TRBV7-9 and TRBJ2-1): DTGVSQNPRHKITKRGQNVTFRCDPISEHNRLYWYRQTLGQGPEFLTYFQNEAQLEKSRLLSDRFSAERPKGSFSTLEIQRTEQGDSAMYLCATSSLDEQFFGPGTRLTVL.

This clonotype was found many times. V gene TRBV30 combines with J gene TRBJ1-2, with D unclear. The CDR3 totals 13 residues. V lost 1 base to trimming and J lost 6 bases, with 12 bases between them. From germline, CDR1 is GTSNPN and CDR2 SVGIG (reference sequence). The CDR3 reads CAWSGEGGHGYTF. Here the CDR3 DNA reads TGTGCCTGGAGTGGAGAGGGAGGACATGGCTACACCTTC.

Only a few counts were recorded for this clonotype. V usage is TRBV14 and J usage is TRBJ2-2; possibly TRBD1 or TRBD2 for D (5 bases each). The germline gives CDR1 SGHDN, CDR2 FVKESK. CDR3 length equals 15 residues. The V gene lost 4 bases and the J gene lost 5 bases, with 14 bases spanning the gap. In nucleotides, the CDR3 is TGTGCCAGCAGCCCCGGGACCTGGGGAACCGGGGAGCTGTTTTTT. This sequence encodes CASSPGTWGTGELFF. Combining the CDR3 with reference TRBV14 and TRBJ2-2 gives the whole variable domain EAGVTQFPSHSVIEKGQTVTLRCDPISGHDNLYWYRRVMGKEIKFLLHFVKESKQDESGMPNNRFLAERTGGTYSTLKVQPAELEDSGVYFCASSPGTWGTGELFFGEGSRLTVL.

This chain joins TRBV18 and TRBJ1-1, with D unresolved. The germline gives CDR1 KGHSH, CDR2 LQKENI. The CDR3 covers 14 residues. V was shortened by 4 bases and J by 5 bases, with 14 bases between the two germline ends. The CDR3 here is CASSRFQERTEAFF. CDR3 nucleotide sequence: TGTGCCAGCTCACGATTCCAAGAGAGAACTGAAGCTTTCTTT. Together with reference TRBV18 and TRBJ1-1, the CDR3 gives the full variable domain: NAGVMQNPRHLVRRRGQEARLRCSPMKGHSHVYWYRQLPEEGLKFMVYLQKENIIDESGMPKERFSAEFPKEGPSILRIQQVVRGDSAAYFCASSRFQERTEAFFGQGTRLTVV.